This is a list of T cell receptor beta chains from one sample in a study of T cells in localized non-small cell lung cancer. Clones were read by immunoSEQ multiplex PCR, and TCRdb kept only the in-frame ones, dropping some. The table lists some 30,000 clones, 75% to 95% of them singletons. Sequences were derived from peripheral blood mononuclear cells, sampled before any cancer treatment. The receptors derive from a female donor over 55 with stage II lung adenocarcinoma. Each CDR3 is given with its conserved first and last residue. Fields, in order: D gene, clone size, V gene, CDR3 length, J gene, CDR3 protein, CDR3 DNA. D genes are given only for firm matches. Clone size is stated in some rows and not others, as once, few, many or a class when expanded.

d_call: .; clone_size: .; v_call: TRBV29-1; cdr3_length: 12; j_call: TRBJ1-5; cdr3_aa: CSVGARDQPQHF; cdr3_nt: TGCAGCGTGGGTGCGAGGGATCAGCCCCAGCATTTT
d_call: .; clone_size: .; v_call: TRBV30; cdr3_length: 11; j_call: TRBJ2-7; cdr3_aa: CAWSQGAEQYF; cdr3_nt: TGTGCCTGGAGTCAGGGAGCCGAGCAGTACTTC
d_call: TRBD1; clone_size: .; v_call: TRBV19; cdr3_length: 16; j_call: TRBJ2-1; cdr3_aa: CASSRSGTGRFDEQFF; cdr3_nt: TGTGCCAGTAGTCGATCCGGGACAGGGAGGTTCGATGAGCAGTTCTTC
d_call: .; clone_size: .; v_call: TRBV28; cdr3_length: 16; j_call: TRBJ2-1; cdr3_aa: CASSLWGRSANNEQFF; cdr3_nt: TGTGCCAGCAGTTTATGGGGACGCTCCGCCAACAATGAGCAGTTCTTC
d_call: .; clone_size: .; v_call: TRBV7-8; cdr3_length: 14; j_call: TRBJ1-2; cdr3_aa: CASSPTVANYGYTF; cdr3_nt: TGTGCCAGCAGCCCGACAGTGGCCAACTATGGCTACACCTTC
d_call: .; clone_size: .; v_call: TRBV27; cdr3_length: 15; j_call: TRBJ1-4; cdr3_aa: CASRLRTGENEKLFF; cdr3_nt: TGTGCCAGCAGATTAAGGACGGGAGAGAATGAAAAACTGTTTTTT
d_call: .; clone_size: .; v_call: TRBV6-5; cdr3_length: 13; j_call: TRBJ1-1; cdr3_aa: CASSYWENTEAFF; cdr3_nt: TGTGCCAGCAGTTACTGGGAGAACACTGAAGCTTTCTTT
d_call: .; clone_size: .; v_call: TRBV28; cdr3_length: 15; j_call: TRBJ1-3; cdr3_aa: CAITSGSFSGNTIYF; cdr3_nt: TGTGCCATCACGTCGGGGTCCTTCTCTGGAAACACCATATATTTT
d_call: .; clone_size: .; v_call: TRBV4-2; cdr3_length: 15; j_call: TRBJ1-2; cdr3_aa: CASSQEAGSGYGYTF; cdr3_nt: TGTGCCAGCAGCCAAGAGGCGGGGTCCGGGTATGGCTACACCTTC
d_call: TRBD1; clone_size: .; v_call: TRBV28; cdr3_length: 16; j_call: TRBJ2-5; cdr3_aa: CASSADFDRGVETQYF; cdr3_nt: TGTGCCAGCAGCGCGGACTTCGACAGGGGGGTAGAGACCCAGTACTTC
d_call: .; clone_size: .; v_call: TRBV5-5; cdr3_length: 15; j_call: TRBJ1-3; cdr3_aa: CASSLRDTAGNTIYF; cdr3_nt: TGTGCCAGCAGCCTCCGGGACACTGCTGGAAACACCATATATTTT
d_call: .; clone_size: .; v_call: TRBV5-5; cdr3_length: 15; j_call: TRBJ1-1; cdr3_aa: CASSWTLAANTEAFF; cdr3_nt: TGTGCCAGCAGTTGGACCCTCGCCGCGAACACTGAAGCTTTCTTT
d_call: .; clone_size: .; v_call: TRBV29-1; cdr3_length: 11; j_call: TRBJ2-5; cdr3_aa: CSVSTQETQYF; cdr3_nt: TGCAGCGTTTCTACGCAAGAGACCCAGTACTTC
d_call: .; clone_size: .; v_call: TRBV7-3; cdr3_length: 13; j_call: TRBJ1-1; cdr3_aa: CASSSTAQSEAFF; cdr3_nt: TGTGCCAGCAGCTCTACGGCACAGTCTGAAGCTTTCTTT
d_call: .; clone_size: .; v_call: TRBV5-8; cdr3_length: 16; j_call: TRBJ1-2; cdr3_aa: CASSTLGTATSYGYTF; cdr3_nt: TGTGCCAGCAGCACCTTAGGGACCGCAACCTCCTATGGCTACACCTTC
d_call: .; clone_size: few; v_call: TRBV6-6; cdr3_length: 13; j_call: TRBJ1-2; cdr3_aa: CASSPQGNYGYTF; cdr3_nt: TGTGCCAGCAGTCCCCAGGGGAACTATGGCTACACCTTC
d_call: TRBD1; clone_size: .; v_call: TRBV5-6; cdr3_length: 15; j_call: TRBJ1-1; cdr3_aa: CASSFWQGVGTEAFF; cdr3_nt: TGTGCCAGCAGCTTTTGGCAGGGGGTCGGCACTGAAGCTTTCTTT
d_call: .; clone_size: .; v_call: TRBV10-3; cdr3_length: 14; j_call: TRBJ1-5; cdr3_aa: CATSEWTGNQPQHF; cdr3_nt: TGTGCCACCAGTGAATGGACAGGCAATCAGCCCCAGCATTTT
d_call: .; clone_size: .; v_call: TRBV28; cdr3_length: 14; j_call: TRBJ1-5; cdr3_aa: CATKGGYSNQPQHF; cdr3_nt: TGTGCCACCAAAGGGGGGTATAGCAATCAGCCCCAGCATTTT
d_call: .; clone_size: .; v_call: TRBV6-4; cdr3_length: 14; j_call: TRBJ1-5; cdr3_aa: CASTKGHSNQPQHF; cdr3_nt: TGTGCCAGCACTAAGGGCCATAGCAATCAGCCCCAGCATTTT
d_call: TRBD1; clone_size: .; v_call: TRBV27; cdr3_length: 14; j_call: TRBJ1-1; cdr3_aa: CASSRGQLNTEAFF; cdr3_nt: TGTGCCAGCAGTCGGGGACAGCTGAACACTGAAGCTTTCTTT
d_call: .; clone_size: .; v_call: TRBV7-2; cdr3_length: 16; j_call: TRBJ1-5; cdr3_aa: CASSLGETRLGWPQHF; cdr3_nt: TGTGCCAGCAGCTTAGGGGAGACCCGCCTTGGATGGCCCCAGCATTTT
d_call: .; clone_size: .; v_call: TRBV11-2; cdr3_length: 14; j_call: TRBJ2-1; cdr3_aa: CASSPPPLYNEQFF; cdr3_nt: TGTGCCAGCAGCCCACCCCCACTCTACAATGAGCAGTTCTTC
d_call: TRBD1; clone_size: .; v_call: TRBV27; cdr3_length: 16; j_call: TRBJ2-1; cdr3_aa: CASTYSQGALYNEQFF; cdr3_nt: TGTGCCAGCACCTACTCCCAGGGGGCTCTCTACAATGAGCAGTTCTTC
d_call: .; clone_size: .; v_call: TRBV2; cdr3_length: 12; j_call: TRBJ1-5; cdr3_aa: CASSVVKQPQHF; cdr3_nt: TGTGCCAGCAGTGTAGTTAAGCAGCCCCAGCATTTT
d_call: TRBD2; clone_size: .; v_call: TRBV6-4; cdr3_length: 15; j_call: TRBJ2-1; cdr3_aa: CASREREGGYNEQFF; cdr3_nt: TGTGCCAGCAGAGAGCGGGAGGGGGGCTACAATGAGCAGTTCTTC